What follows describes a single T cell receptor (beta chain). The data were obtained in a study of glioma-infiltrating T cells after dendritic cell vaccination. The protocol was immunoSEQ multiplex PCR, while the TCRdb copy is restricted to in-frame clones and leaves out a portion. The table includes 45,000 to 55,000 clones, around 86% detected once. Selection required adequate fresh-frozen tumor tissue plus more than two years' survival data. V was pared by 8 bases and J by 7 bases, with 4 bases of the junction left unmatched. CDR1 is SGHAT, CDR2 FQNNGV, per germline. The CDR3 contains 13 residues. The TCR was taken from a human donor with glioblastoma. J is TRBJ2-1 and V is TRBV11-2, with 11 bases aligning to TRBD1. The starting material was blood, obtained before dendritic cell vaccination. CDR3 loop: CASSGQGANEQFF. Here the CDR3 DNA reads TGTGCCAGCTCCGGACAGGGGGCGAATGAGCAGTTCTTC.